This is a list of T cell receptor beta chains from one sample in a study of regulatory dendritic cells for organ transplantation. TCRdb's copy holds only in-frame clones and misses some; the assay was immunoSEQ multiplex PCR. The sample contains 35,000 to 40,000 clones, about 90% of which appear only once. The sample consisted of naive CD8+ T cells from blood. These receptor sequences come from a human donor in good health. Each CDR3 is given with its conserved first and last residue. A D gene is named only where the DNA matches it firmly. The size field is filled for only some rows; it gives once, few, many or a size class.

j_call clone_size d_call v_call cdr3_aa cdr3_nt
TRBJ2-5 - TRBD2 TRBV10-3 CAISDPTSARPETQYF TGTGCCATCAGTGATCCAACTAGCGCGCGACCAGAGACCCAGTACTTC
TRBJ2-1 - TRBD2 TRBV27 CASSLGLAGLSEQFF TGTGCCAGCAGTTTAGGGTTAGCGGGATTATCTGAGCAGTTCTTC
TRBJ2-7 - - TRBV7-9 CASSLSTVSYEQYF TGTGCCAGCAGCTTAAGTACTGTCTCCTACGAGCAGTACTTC
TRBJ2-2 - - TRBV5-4 CASSLVENTGELFF TGTGCCAGCAGCCTGGTTGAGAACACCGGGGAGCTGTTTTTT
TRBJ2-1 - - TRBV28 CASSSAWVPYNEQFF TGTGCCAGCAGTTCCGCTTGGGTGCCGTACAATGAGCAGTTCTTC
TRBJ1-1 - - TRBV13 CASRVGGGPNEAFF TGTGCCAGCAGAGTTGGGGGGGGGCCCAATGAAGCTTTCTTT
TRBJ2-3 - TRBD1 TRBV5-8 CASSLGTGVSDTQYF TGTGCCAGCAGCTTGGGGACAGGGGTTTCAGATACGCAGTATTTT
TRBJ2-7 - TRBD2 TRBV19 CASSIRQPNYPSGSLPTYEQYF TGTGCCAGTAGTATACGACAGCCAAATTATCCTAGCGGATCTTTACCCACCTACGAGCAGTACTTC
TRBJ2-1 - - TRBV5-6 CASSLVPGPRPDEQFF TGTGCCAGCAGCTTAGTACCGGGTCCGAGGCCCGATGAGCAGTTCTTC
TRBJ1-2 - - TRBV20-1 CSATGNYGYTF TGCAGTGCTACAGGGAACTATGGCTACACCTTC
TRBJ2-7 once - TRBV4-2 CASSQDSEGGGTEQYF TGTGCCAGCAGCCAAGATTCGGAGGGAGGGGGTACCGAGCAGTACTTC
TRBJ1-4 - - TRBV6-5 CASSSLQGLNEKLFF TGTGCCAGCAGCTCCCTCCAGGGATTGAATGAAAAACTGTTTTTT
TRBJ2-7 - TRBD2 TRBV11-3 CASSPDRTSSQNTSYEQYF TGTGCCAGCAGCCCCGACCGGACTAGCTCTCAGAACACCTCCTACGAGCAGTACTTC
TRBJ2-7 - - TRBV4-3 CASSPQGSSYEQYF TGCGCCAGCAGCCCCCAGGGTAGCTCCTACGAGCAGTACTTC
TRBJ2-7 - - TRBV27 CASSSFGGPDYEQYF TGTGCCAGCAGTTCATTTGGGGGCCCCGACTACGAGCAGTACTTC
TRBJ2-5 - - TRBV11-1 CASSLIERYQETQYF TGTGCCAGCAGCTTAATAGAGAGATATCAAGAGACCCAGTACTTC
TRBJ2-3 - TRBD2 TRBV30 CAWSHTSGVTDTQYF TGTGCCTGGAGTCATACTAGCGGGGTCACAGATACGCAGTATTTT
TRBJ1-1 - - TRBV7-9 CASSFGGRNTEAFF TGTGCCAGCAGCTTTGGGGGAAGGAACACTGAAGCTTTCTTT
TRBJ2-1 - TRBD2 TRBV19 CASSILAGTVYNEQFF TGTGCCAGTAGTATCCTAGCGGGGACGGTGTACAATGAGCAGTTCTTC
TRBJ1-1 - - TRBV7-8 CASSPRNTEAFF TGTGCCAGCAGCCCCAGGAACACTGAAGCTTTCTTT